This T cell receptor (beta chain) was observed in a study of blood T cells in healthy people across ages. This clonotype turned up a few times. PCR was performed a second time for about 6 to 12 cycles using a sample-barcoded 5' primer and a J-beta primer mix. MiXCR, run by TCRdb on the 5' RACE reads, gives a single entry per CDR3 protein. The table shows approximately 1,700,000 distinct CDR3 sequences, with 30% to 40% occurring only once. CDR3 length: 14 residues. V lost 0 bases and J 1 base, leaving 6 bases between the germline ends. From germline, CDR1 is LNHNV and CDR2 YYDKDF (reference sequence). The receptor was isolated from a human donor in good health. The specimen sequenced was blood. V usage is TRBV15 and J usage is TRBJ1-1; no reliable D call. The CDR3 sequence: CATSRDWGNTEAFF. The DNA of the CDR3 is TGTGCCACCAGCAGAGATTGGGGGAACACTGAAGCTTTCTTT.